This T cell receptor beta chain was captured in a study of beta chain features in type 1 diabetes. There was one heparinised blood draw per donor, averaging about 100 mL. Study results and limitations: Equally in patients and controls, shorter templates might have been favored by PCR. Within each of all four CD4+ subsets, Type 1 diabetes patients had TCRB CDR3s that were moderately but significantly shorter.

V was pared by 1 base and J by 3 bases, with 11 bases between. The CDR3 is made up of 15 amino acids. Germline V gene sequence: CDR1 MGHRA, CDR2 YSYEKL. The sequenced template was cDNA made from the entire isolated RNA. Assay: immunoSEQ multiplex PCR; the TCRdb copy retains only in-frame clones and omits some. The sample has about 160,000 clones, 6.5% to 10% seen once. This clone turned up a few times. Its antigen is not known. The same CDR3 also results from other DNA sequences found in this sample. Sample: central memory CD4+ T cells from blood. The chain combines TRBV4-1 with TRBJ2-3; weak D call: TRBD2 (5 bases). The TCR comes from a woman between 18 and 29 years old with type 1 diabetes. Here the CDR3 reads CASSQGTWRTDTQYF. The CDR3 DNA is TGCGCCAGCAGCCAAGGGACCTGGAGGACAGATACGCAGTATTTT.